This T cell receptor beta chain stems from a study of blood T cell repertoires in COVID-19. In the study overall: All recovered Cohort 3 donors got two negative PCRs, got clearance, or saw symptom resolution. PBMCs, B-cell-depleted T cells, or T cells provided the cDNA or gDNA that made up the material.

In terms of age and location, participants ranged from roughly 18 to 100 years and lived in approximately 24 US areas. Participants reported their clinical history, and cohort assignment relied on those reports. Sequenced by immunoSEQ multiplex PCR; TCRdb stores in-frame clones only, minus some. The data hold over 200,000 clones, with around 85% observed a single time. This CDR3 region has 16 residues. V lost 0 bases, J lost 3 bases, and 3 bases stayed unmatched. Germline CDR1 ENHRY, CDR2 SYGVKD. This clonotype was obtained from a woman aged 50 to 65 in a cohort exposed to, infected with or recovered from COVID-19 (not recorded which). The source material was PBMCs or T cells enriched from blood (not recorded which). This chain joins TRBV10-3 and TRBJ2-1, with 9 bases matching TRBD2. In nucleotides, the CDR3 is TGTGCCATCAGTGAGTCAAAGCGGGGGGACTACAATGAGCAGTTCTTC. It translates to CAISESKRGDYNEQFF.